These 26 T cell receptor beta chains were sequenced from one sample in a study of blood T cell repertoires in COVID-19. Here immunoSEQ multiplex PCR was the method, and the copy in TCRdb shows in-frame clones only, minus some. The table shows 200,000 to 250,000 clones, with approximately 85% occurring only once. Sequenced: peripheral blood. These receptors were taken from a woman aged 70 to 79 with COVID-19, enrolled during active disease.

The gene calls are TRBV9 and TRBJ1-5, with TRBD1 identical over 9 bases. There are 14 residues in the CDR3. The V segment lost 0 bases and the J segment 7 bases; nucleotides outside the gene matches: 2. Germline CDR1 SGDLS, CDR2 YYNGEE. As DNA, the CDR3 is TGTGCCAGCAGCGTAGGGACAGGGGACCAGCCCCAGCATTTT. Its protein product is CASSVGTGDQPQHF.

The chain carries TRBV7-3 and TRBJ2-5; tentative D call: TRBD1 (5 bases). The germline V gene has CDR1 SGHTA and CDR2 FQGTGA. Trimming shortened V by 5 bases and J by 5 bases, and 21 bases separated the two germline ends. The length of the CDR3 is 16 residues. The CDR3 protein is CASSPNGAGLGETQYF. DNA of the CDR3: TGTGCCAGCAGCCCTAATGGGGCAGGGTTGGGTGAGACCCAGTACTTC.

In its sample, this clone was seen once. CDR3 region: CASSQRGSPLHF. In DNA form, the CDR3 reads TGTGCCAGCAGCCAAAGGGGCTCACCCCTCCACTTT. The chain links TRBV3-1 (or the pseudogene TRBV3-2) to TRBJ1-6, with D possibly TRBD1 on 5 matching bases. Between the trimmed V and J ends, which lost 2 bases and 10 bases, there was a span of 6 bases. This CDR3 is built from 12 residues. The germline V gene encodes CDR1 LGHDT and CDR2 YNNKEL (reference sequence).

This clone was seen a few times. J is TRBJ1-5 and V is TRBV6-5; 7 bases match TRBD1. The trim removed 6 bases at V and 1 base at J, leaving 6 bases unmatched. Germline V gene data show CDR1 as MNHEY and CDR2 as SVGAGI. The length of the CDR3 is 15 residues. This CDR3 is CASRAQGPSNQPQHF. The CDR3 DNA reads as TGTGCCAGCAGAGCACAGGGGCCCAGCAATCAGCCCCAGCATTTT.

This chain uses TRBV21-1 with TRBJ2-5; TRBD2 reflects the table's D call only, with no check against the DNA. TRBV21-1 is labeled a pseudogene. The CDR3 extends over 14 amino acids. The CDR3: CASSNRRIQETQYF. The CDR3 DNA reads as TGTGCCAGCAGCAATAGGAGGATCCAAGAGACCCAGTACTTC.

The V gene is TRBV5-6, the J gene TRBJ1-1; perhaps TRBD1 as D (5 bases). CDR1 and CDR2 (germline): SGHDT, YYEEEE. The CDR3 consists of 13 residues. The ends were cut back, 2 bases at V and 5 bases at J, with 10 bases in the middle. CDR3 in DNA: TGTGCCAGCAGCTTCAGGGAAGAGACTGAAGCTTTCTTT. This gives the protein CASSFREETEAFF.

This clone has only a few counts. The rearrangement links TRBV6-2 or TRBV6-3 to TRBJ2-7; 9 nucleotides match TRBD1. The ends lost 5 bases at V and 3 bases at J; junction bases unmatched: 5. The CDR3 is made up of 14 amino acids. Germline assignment: CDR1 MNHEY and CDR2 SVGEGT. The DNA of the CDR3 is TGTGCCAGCAGTCCCGGGACAGGGAGCTACGAGCAGTACTTC. It yields the protein CASSPGTGSYEQYF.

This clone was seen only once. J is TRBJ1-2 and V is TRBV11-3; TRBD1 agrees at 8 bases. Germline V gene sequence: CDR1 SGHNT, CDR2 YENEEA. V was clipped by 5 bases and J by 6 bases; unmatched bases: 5. This CDR3 has 13 amino acids. In DNA, the CDR3 is TGTGCCAGCAGCCACGGACAGGGAGATGGCTACACCTTC. This gives the protein CASSHGQGDGYTF.

This clone was counted once. The chain couples TRBV18 to TRBJ2-5, with D perhaps matching TRBD2 (6 bases). V shed 2 bases and J shed 3 bases, with 13 bases lying between them. CDR3 length: 15 residues. Germline V gene lookup returns CDR1 KGHSH and CDR2 LQKENI. The CDR3 nucleotides read TGTGCCAGCTCACCAGGTAGCGGAGTAGAAGAGACCCAGTACTTC. Protein product: CASSPGSGVEETQYF.

The genes are TRBV19 and TRBJ1-3; 8 bases map to TRBD1. The CDR3 extends over 15 amino acids. Germline V gene lookup returns CDR1 LNHDA and CDR2 SQIVND (reference sequence). V was pared by 8 bases and J by 9 bases, with 15 bases of the junction left unmatched. The CDR3, as DNA: TGTGCCAGTTTTCTATCCGGGACAGGCTCCCCCACCATATATTTT. Encoded protein: CASFLSGTGSPTIYF.

The chain couples TRBV7-2 to TRBJ1-1; 8 nucleotides agree with TRBD1. CDR1 SGHTA and CDR2 FQGNSA come from the germline V gene. The junction had 5 bases not matched to a gene; V was cut back by 6 bases and J by 5 bases. The CDR3 extends over 13 amino acids. The CDR3 reads CASSQGAGTEAFF. CDR3 nucleotide sequence: TGTGCCAGCAGTCAGGGGGCCGGGACTGAAGCTTTCTTT.

This clone is a singleton in its sample. The chain links TRBV19 to TRBJ1-2, with TRBD1 matching over 8 bases. Trimming removed 9 bases from V and 0 bases from J; junction bases left unmatched: 6. This CDR3 is 14 amino acids long. Germline CDR1 is LNHDA and CDR2 is SQIVND (reference sequence). In DNA form, the CDR3 reads TGTGCCAGCCAGGACAGGGCCACTAACTATGGCTACACCTTC. This codes for CASQDRATNYGYTF.

This chain uses TRBV4-3 with TRBJ2-2, with 10 positions matching TRBD1. The CDR3 totals 14 residues. V gave up 3 bases and J gave up 6 bases; unmatched junction bases: 1. Germline CDR1 is LGHNA and CDR2 is YSLEER. The CDR3 spells CASSHGTGAGELFF. The CDR3 nucleotides are TGCGCCAGCAGCCACGGGACAGGGGCCGGGGAGCTGTTTTTT.

The gene calls are TRBV3-1 (or the pseudogene TRBV3-2) and TRBJ2-5; D possibly corresponds to TRBD1 (7 bases). Germline assignment: CDR1 LGHDT and CDR2 YNNKEL (reference sequence). The CDR3 length is 16 residues. Trimming took 4 bases from V and 5 from J, leaving 20 bases between them. The CDR3 is CASSPTWTGGGETQYF. In nucleotides, the CDR3 is TGTGCCAGCAGCCCTACTTGGACAGGTGGGGGGGAGACCCAGTACTTC.

V gene TRBV14 combines with J gene TRBJ1-1; maybe TRBD1 (5 bases). The CDR3 length is 17 residues. The ends were cut back, 2 bases at V and 1 base at J, with 17 bases in the middle. Germline lookup yields CDR1 SGHDN and CDR2 FVKESK. CDR3 loop: CASSQSGGTGTNTEAFF. DNA for the CDR3: TGTGCCAGCAGCCAAAGTGGGGGGACCGGGACGAACACTGAAGCTTTCTTT. The whole variable domain, filled in from reference TRBV14 and TRBJ1-1, reads EAGVTQFPSHSVIEKGQTVTLRCDPISGHDNLYWYRRVMGKEIKFLLHFVKESKQDESGMPNNRFLAERTGGTYSTLKVQPAELEDSGVYFCASSQSGGTGTNTEAFFGQGTRLTVV.

This clone has only a few counts. The J gene is TRBJ2-7, the V gene TRBV7-2; D possibly corresponds to TRBD2 (5 bases). This CDR3 is 13 amino acids long. Germline V gene lookup returns CDR1 SGHTA and CDR2 FQGNSA. Deletions cut 5 bases from V and 3 bases from J, with 11 bases between. The CDR3: CASSLRAVYEQYF. The CDR3, as DNA: TGTGCCAGCAGCCTGAGGGCTGTCTACGAGCAGTACTTC.

This clone was recorded only once. The rearrangement uses TRBV6-2 or TRBV6-3 and TRBJ1-1, with TRBD1 identical over 7 bases. In germline, CDR1 is MNHEY, CDR2 SVGEGT. V shed 6 bases, J shed 1 base, and the junction held 11 bases outside the gene matches. The CDR3 totals 16 residues. This CDR3 reads CASSPWSDRQNTEAFF. CDR3 DNA: TGTGCCAGCAGCCCTTGGTCGGACAGGCAGAACACTGAAGCTTTCTTT.

The chain joins TRBV7-2 to TRBJ1-2; D might be TRBD1 (5 bases). The CDR3 extends over 15 amino acids. The germline gives CDR1 SGHTA, CDR2 FQGNSA. V lost 5 bases and J lost 4, with 17 bases in between. Here the CDR3 reads CASSARSRDPYGYTF. CDR3 sequence (DNA): TGTGCCAGCAGCGCTCGTAGCAGGGATCCCTATGGCTACACCTTC. The variable domain in full, completed from reference TRBV7-2 and TRBJ1-2, reads GAGVSQSPSNKVTEKGKDVELRCDPISGHTALYWYRQSLGQGLEFLIYFQGNSAPDKSGLPSDRFSAERTGGSVSTLTIQRTQQEDSAVYLCASSARSRDPYGYTFGSGTRLTVV.

This sequence joins TRBV19 and TRBJ2-5; TRBD1 aligns across 8 bases. Germline CDR1 reads LNHDA; CDR2 reads SQIVND (reference sequence). V was pared by 6 bases and J by 5 bases, with 11 bases of the junction left unmatched. This CDR3 has 15 amino acids. The CDR3, as DNA: TGTGCCAGTAGCACCAGGACAGGGACGGGTGAGACCCAGTACTTC. It specifies CASSTRTGTGETQYF.

V and J are TRBV4-3 and TRBJ1-2, with D possibly TRBD1 on 6 matching bases. With 0 bases removed from V and 5 bases from J, the gap between germline ends came to 16 bases. This CDR3 has 16 residues. Germline values: CDR1 LGHNA, CDR2 YSLEER. CDR3 sequence: CASSQDGQGSSYGYTF. The CDR3 nucleotides are TGCGCCAGCAGCCAAGATGGGCAGGGGAGTTCTTATGGCTACACCTTC.

The rearrangement links TRBV21-1 to TRBJ1-6; the table's D call TRBD1 went unverified against the DNA. TRBV21-1 is termed a pseudogene. The CDR3 sequence is 19 residues long. The CDR3 DNA sequence: TGTGCCAGCAGCAAAACCCCCCACAGGGTCGGGTCCTATAATTCACCCCTCCACTTT. Its translation: CASSKTPHRVGSYNSPLHF.

The chain links TRBV6-5 to TRBJ1-4; D not resolved. V was shortened by 6 bases and J by 0 bases, with 11 bases between the two germline ends. The CDR3 totals 15 residues. Germline V gives CDR1 MNHEY, CDR2 SVGAGI. CDR3 DNA: TGTGCCAGCAGAATAAACAGTGCAACTAATGAAAAACTGTTTTTT. Translating gives CASRINSATNEKLFF.

V gene TRBV18 combines with J gene TRBJ1-1; no reliable D call. The CDR3 runs 13 residues. Germline CDR1 reads KGHSH; CDR2 reads LQKENI. The V and J ends lost 4 bases and 2 bases respectively, with 8 bases between them. CDR3 bases: TGTGCCAGCTCACATGGAGTAAACACTGAAGCTTTCTTT. Translation: CASSHGVNTEAFF.

The chain links TRBV4-2 to TRBJ1-1, with TRBD1 identical over 8 bases. Germline V CDR1 and CDR2: LGHNA, YNFKEQ. The CDR3 loop spans 15 amino acids. Trimming cost V 0 bases and J 3 bases; bases outside gene matches: 3. DNA for the CDR3: TGTGCCAGCAGCCAAGACAGGGGGCTCGACACTGAAGCTTTCTTT. Translating gives CASSQDRGLDTEAFF.

The chain carries TRBV5-1 and TRBJ2-1, with 13 bases aligning to TRBD2. Germline V CDR1 and CDR2: SGHRS, YFSETQ. Trimming cost V 4 bases and J 6 bases; bases outside gene matches: 7. The CDR3 covers 16 residues. The CDR3, as DNA: TGCGCCAGCAGCGGGGGGACTAGCGGGGCTCCCAATGAGCAGTTCTTC. Protein sequence: CASSGGTSGAPNEQFF.

In this sample, this clone turned up once. The V and J genes are TRBV5-1 and TRBJ2-3; 11 nucleotides match TRBD1. V lost 4 bases to trimming and J lost 3 bases; unmatched junction nucleotides: 10. Per the germline V gene, CDR1 is SGHRS and CDR2 is YFSETQ. CDR3 length: 17 residues. The CDR3 protein is CASSPLGGQGVTDTQYF. DNA for the CDR3: TGCGCCAGCAGCCCCCTGGGGGGACAGGGGGTTACAGATACGCAGTATTTT.